Listed here are 18 T cell receptor beta chains from one sample, sequenced in a study of blood T cell repertoires in COVID-19. Here immunoSEQ multiplex PCR was the method, and the copy in TCRdb shows in-frame clones only, minus some. The sample has 300,000 to 450,000 clones, around 87% seen once. Sequences were obtained from peripheral blood. The receptors derive from an older woman with COVID-19, enrolled during active disease.

Here the CDR3 reads CASSSLQAQPQHF. CDR3 DNA sequence: TGTGCCAGCAGCTCCCTCCAGGCACAGCCCCAGCATTTT. This chain connects TRBV12-3 or TRBV12-4 to TRBJ1-5, with D hard to call. V gave up 6 bases and J gave up 7 bases, with 13 bases separating them. CDR3 size: 13 residues.

The J gene is TRBJ2-7, the V gene TRBV6-6, with a weak D call TRBD2 (6 bases). V was pared by 3 bases and J by 5 bases, with 14 bases between. The germline gives CDR1 MNHNY, CDR2 SVGAGI (reference sequence). This CDR3 has 14 amino acids. The CDR3 DNA is TGTGCCAGCAGTTATGGAGGGGTAGTGGACGAGCAGTACTTC. It translates to CASSYGGVVDEQYF.

The chain couples TRBV4-1 to TRBJ2-1; TRBD2 aligns across 7 bases. Unmatched junction bases numbered 12, after V lost 1 base and J lost 3 bases. Looked up from germline, CDR1 is MGHRA and CDR2 is YSYEKL. This CDR3 is 18 amino acids long. CDR3 in amino acids: CASSQGPFSSGYYNEQFF. Here the CDR3 DNA reads TGCGCCAGCAGCCAAGGCCCTTTTAGTAGCGGGTACTACAATGAGCAGTTCTTC.

The chain recombines TRBV3-1 (or the pseudogene TRBV3-2) with TRBJ2-4; 10 nucleotides agree with TRBD2. The trim removed 6 bases at V and 4 bases at J, leaving 9 bases unmatched. Germline CDR1 LGHDT, CDR2 YNNKEL (reference sequence). The CDR3 covers 16 residues. The CDR3 DNA is TGTGCCAGCAGTAAAATAGCGGGGGGCAAAAAAAACATTCAGTACTTC. Encoded protein: CASSKIAGGKKNIQYF.

The CDR3: CASSLEWAGNSPLHF. CDR3 bases: TGTGCCAGCAGCTTGGAATGGGCGGGGAATTCACCCCTCCACTTT. The chain joins TRBV5-8 to TRBJ1-6; D call uncertain. The CDR3 length is 15 residues. Germline CDR1 reads SGHTS; CDR2 reads YDEGEE. Deletions cut 0 bases from V and 7 bases from J, with 11 bases between.

The genes are TRBV6-6 and TRBJ2-1; 9 positions match TRBD1. This CDR3 region has 19 residues. In germline, CDR1 is MNHNY, CDR2 SVGAGI (reference sequence). Unmatched junction bases numbered 20, after V lost 5 bases and J lost 6 bases. The CDR3: CASSRGVSPGTGFSNEQFF. CDR3 bases: TGTGCCAGCAGTCGAGGGGTTAGTCCCGGGACAGGGTTTTCCAATGAGCAGTTCTTC.

V and J are TRBV6-5 and TRBJ1-6; 7 nucleotides align to TRBD1. Germline V gene data show CDR1 as MNHEY and CDR2 as SVGAGI. The CDR3 spans 15 residues. V shed 8 bases and J 4 bases; nucleotides not matched to a gene: 8. As DNA, the CDR3 is TGTGCCAGCGGATTGGGACAGATATATAATTCACCCCTCCACTTT. Translating it yields CASGLGQIYNSPLHF.

V gene TRBV7-8 combines with J gene TRBJ1-5; 8 bases match TRBD1. Unmatched junction bases numbered 6, after V lost 2 bases and J lost 6 bases. From germline, CDR1 is SGHVS and CDR2 FQNEAQ. This CDR3 comprises 15 residues. The CDR3 nucleotides read TGTGCCAGCAGCTTAATTCAGGGGGCAGGTCAGCCCCAGCATTTT. As protein: CASSLIQGAGQPQHF.

With regard to this clone: A much larger clone differs by one base, so this may be a read error. This rearrangement joins TRBV30 to TRBJ1-1; D remains unclear. The V gene lost 4 bases and the J gene lost 0 bases, with 3 bases spanning the gap. Germline CDR1 GTSNPN, CDR2 SVGIG (reference sequence). CDR3 length: 11 residues. Written as DNA, the CDR3 is TGTGCCTGGACAGTGAACACTGAAGCTTTCTTT. Amino acids: CAWTVNTEAFF.

The genes are TRBV6-1 and TRBJ1-5; no clear D. Per the germline V gene, CDR1 is MNHNS and CDR2 is SASEGT. The ends were cut back, 3 bases at V and 3 bases at J, with 18 bases in the middle. CDR3 length: 17 residues. The DNA of the CDR3 is TGTGCCAGCAGTGAGGGGAGGGTAATAAAGGTCAATCAGCCCCAGCATTTT. Translated: CASSEGRVIKVNQPQHF.

The chain joins TRBV3-1 (or the pseudogene TRBV3-2) to TRBJ2-5, with D perhaps TRBD1 (6 bases). The germline CDR1 and CDR2 sequences are LGHDT and YNNKEL (reference sequence). The CDR3 sequence is 17 residues long. Deletions cut 1 base from V and 3 bases from J, with 18 bases between. CDR3 protein: CASSQGLGQSREETQYF. The DNA of the CDR3 is TGTGCCAGCAGCCAAGGGTTAGGACAGTCCAGGGAAGAGACCCAGTACTTC.

V is TRBV19 and J is TRBJ1-4; D call uncertain. The CDR3 is 13 amino acids. Germline values: CDR1 LNHDA, CDR2 SQIVND (reference sequence). The germline V and J ends were trimmed by 8 bases and 0 bases, with 7 bases remaining between them. As DNA, the CDR3 is TGTGCCAGTCGTTGGCCAACTAATGAAAAACTGTTTTTT. Its protein is CASRWPTNEKLFF.

The chain joins TRBV30 to TRBJ1-4; possibly TRBD1 for D (6 bases). The CDR3 contains 14 residues. CDR1 is GTSNPN, CDR2 SVGIG, per germline (reference sequence). The V gene lost 3 bases and the J gene lost 6 bases, with 14 bases spanning the gap. The CDR3 DNA reads as TGTGCCTGGAGGCAAACAGGGAGACATGAAAAACTGTTTTTT. Its protein is CAWRQTGRHEKLFF. Supplemented by reference TRBV30 and TRBJ1-4, the full variable domain reads SQTIHQWPATLVQPVGSPLSLECTVEGTSNPNLYWYRQAAGRGLQLLFYSVGIGQISSEVPQNLSASRPQDRQFILSSKKLLLSDSGFYLCAWRQTGRHEKLFFGSGTQLSVL.

The chain employs TRBV9 and TRBJ2-5; D is possibly TRBD2 (5 bases). Germline V CDR1 and CDR2: SGDLS, YYNGEE. The ends were cut back, 0 bases at V and 7 bases at J, with 10 bases in the middle. The CDR3 spans 13 residues. For the CDR3, the DNA is TGTGCCAGCAGCGTAGCTGCGGCGGGGACCCAGTACTTC. Protein sequence: CASSVAAAGTQYF.

The chain uses TRBV28 and TRBJ1-2; 7 bases map to TRBD1. V gave up 6 bases and J gave up 8 bases; unmatched junction bases: 9. The germline V gene has CDR1 MDHEN and CDR2 SYDVKM. The CDR3 spans 13 residues. The CDR3 DNA follows: TGTGCCAGCAGACGACAGGGTTCCCGCGGCTACACCTTC. It specifies CASRRQGSRGYTF.

The V call is TRBV3-1 (or the pseudogene TRBV3-2), the J call TRBJ1-1; D not certain. V lost 1 base and J 2 bases, leaving 11 bases between the germline ends. The length of the CDR3 is 15 residues. Germline V gene sequence: CDR1 LGHDT, CDR2 YNNKEL (reference sequence). CDR3 sequence reads: CASSQALYPNTEAFF. The DNA for the CDR3 is TGTGCCAGCAGCCAAGCTTTGTATCCTAACACTGAAGCTTTCTTT.

This clone has just one count. The V and J genes are TRBV6-5 and TRBJ1-1; D uncertain. CDR3 length: 14 amino acids. Looked up from germline, CDR1 is MNHEY and CDR2 is SVGAGI. V was clipped by 6 bases and J by 0 bases, with 11 bases between them. CDR3 coding DNA: TGTGCCAGCAGACCCACAGAGATGAACACTGAAGCTTTCTTT. Protein sequence: CASRPTEMNTEAFF.

The chain links TRBV6-5 to TRBJ1-6; no clear D. Germline V gene sequence: CDR1 MNHEY, CDR2 SVGAGI. V was trimmed by 6 bases and J by 7 bases, leaving 7 bases between them. CDR3 length: 12 residues. CDR3 coding DNA: TGTGCCAGCAGGGCAACAAATTCACCCCTCCACTTT. Translation gives CASRATNSPLHF.